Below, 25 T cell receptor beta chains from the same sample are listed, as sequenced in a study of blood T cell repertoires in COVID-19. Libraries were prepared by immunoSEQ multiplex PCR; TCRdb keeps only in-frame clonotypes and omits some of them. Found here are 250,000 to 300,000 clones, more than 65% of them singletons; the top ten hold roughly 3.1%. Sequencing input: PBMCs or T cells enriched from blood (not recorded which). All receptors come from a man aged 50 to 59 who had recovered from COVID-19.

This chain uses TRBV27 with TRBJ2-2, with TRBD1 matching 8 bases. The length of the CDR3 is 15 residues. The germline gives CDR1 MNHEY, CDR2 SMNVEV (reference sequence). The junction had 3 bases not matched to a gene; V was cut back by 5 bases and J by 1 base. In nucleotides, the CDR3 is TGTGCCAGCAGTCTCGGGACAGGGAACACCGGGGAGCTGTTTTTT. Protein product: CASSLGTGNTGELFF.

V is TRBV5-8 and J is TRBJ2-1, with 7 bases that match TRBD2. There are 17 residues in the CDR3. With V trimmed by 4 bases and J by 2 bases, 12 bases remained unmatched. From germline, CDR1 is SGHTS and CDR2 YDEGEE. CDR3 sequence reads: CASSLAGRGSAYNEQFF. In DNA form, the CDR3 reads TGTGCCAGCAGCCTGGCGGGGCGCGGGAGCGCCTACAATGAGCAGTTCTTC.

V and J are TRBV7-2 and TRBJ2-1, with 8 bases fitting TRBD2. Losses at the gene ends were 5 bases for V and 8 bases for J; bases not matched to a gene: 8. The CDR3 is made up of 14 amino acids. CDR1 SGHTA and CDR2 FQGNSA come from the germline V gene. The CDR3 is CASSTRAGAHEQFF. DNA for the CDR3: TGTGCCAGCAGCACACGAGCGGGGGCACATGAGCAGTTCTTC.

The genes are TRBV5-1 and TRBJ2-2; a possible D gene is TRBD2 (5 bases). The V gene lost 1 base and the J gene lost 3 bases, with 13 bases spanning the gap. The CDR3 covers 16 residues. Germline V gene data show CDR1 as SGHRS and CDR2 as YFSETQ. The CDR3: CASSLTGPADTGELFF. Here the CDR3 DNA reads TGCGCCAGCAGCTTGACCGGACCAGCGGACACCGGGGAGCTGTTTTTT.

CDR3 residues: CAITSQGDTEAFF. The CDR3 nucleotides read TGTGCCATCACCTCCCAGGGTGACACTGAAGCTTTCTTT. V usage is TRBV10-3 and J usage is TRBJ1-1, with D perhaps matching TRBD1 (5 bases). Germline V gene data show CDR1 as ENHRY and CDR2 as SYGVKD. The CDR3 is 13 residues long. Deletions cut 7 bases from V and 3 bases from J, with 12 bases between.

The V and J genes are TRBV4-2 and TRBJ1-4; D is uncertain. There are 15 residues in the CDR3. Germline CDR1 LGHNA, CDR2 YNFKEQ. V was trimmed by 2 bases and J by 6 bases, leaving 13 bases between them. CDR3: CASSQNDISYEKLFF. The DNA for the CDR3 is TGTGCCAGCAGCCAAAATGACATCTCATATGAAAAACTGTTTTTT.

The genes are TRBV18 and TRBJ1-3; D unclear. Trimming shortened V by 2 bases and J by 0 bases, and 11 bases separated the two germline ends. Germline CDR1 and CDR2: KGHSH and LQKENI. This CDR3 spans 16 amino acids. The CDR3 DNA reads TGTGCCAGCTCACCATCCATAGAAGCCTCTGGAAACACCATATATTTT. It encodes CASSPSIEASGNTIYF. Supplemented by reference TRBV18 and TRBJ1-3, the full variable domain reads NAGVMQNPRHLVRRRGQEARLRCSPMKGHSHVYWYRQLPEEGLKFMVYLQKENIIDESGMPKERFSAEFPKEGPSILRIQQVVRGDSAAYFCASSPSIEASGNTIYFGEGSWLTVV.

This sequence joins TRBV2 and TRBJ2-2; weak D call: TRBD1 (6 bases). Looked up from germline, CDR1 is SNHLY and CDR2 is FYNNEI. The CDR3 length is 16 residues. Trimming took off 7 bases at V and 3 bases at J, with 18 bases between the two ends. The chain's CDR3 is CASKQGVSTYTGELFF. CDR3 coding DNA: TGTGCCAGCAAACAGGGCGTTTCGACCTACACCGGGGAGCTGTTTTTT.

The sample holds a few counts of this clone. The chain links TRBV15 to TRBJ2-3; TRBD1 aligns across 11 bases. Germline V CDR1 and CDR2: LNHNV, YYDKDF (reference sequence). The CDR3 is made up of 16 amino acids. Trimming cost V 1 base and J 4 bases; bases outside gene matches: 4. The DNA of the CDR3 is TGTGCCACCAGCAGAGGCGGACAGGGGGCCCCAGATACGCAGTATTTT. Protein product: CATSRGGQGAPDTQYF.

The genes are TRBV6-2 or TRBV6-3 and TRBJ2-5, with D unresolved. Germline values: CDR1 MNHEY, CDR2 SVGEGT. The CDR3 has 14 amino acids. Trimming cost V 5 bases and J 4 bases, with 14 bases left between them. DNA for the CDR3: TGTGCCAGCAGTACTGACTTTCAACCAGAGACCCAGTACTTC. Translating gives CASSTDFQPETQYF.

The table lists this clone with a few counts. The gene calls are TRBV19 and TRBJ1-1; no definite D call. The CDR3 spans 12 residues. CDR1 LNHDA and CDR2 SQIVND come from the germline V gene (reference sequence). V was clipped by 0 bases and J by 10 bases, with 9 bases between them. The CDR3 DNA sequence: TGTGCCAGTAGTATAGATTCAGGAGGAGCTTTCTTT. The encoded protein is CASSIDSGGAFF. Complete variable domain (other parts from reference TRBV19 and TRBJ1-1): DGGITQSPKYLFRKEGQNVTLSCEQNLNHDAMYWYRQDPGQGLRLIYYSQIVNDFQKGDIAEGYSVSREKKESFPLTVTSAQKNPTAFYLCASSIDSGGAFFGQGTRLTVV.

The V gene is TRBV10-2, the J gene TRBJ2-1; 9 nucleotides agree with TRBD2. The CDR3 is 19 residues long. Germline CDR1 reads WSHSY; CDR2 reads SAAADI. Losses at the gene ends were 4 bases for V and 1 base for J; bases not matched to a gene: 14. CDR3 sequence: CASSGGPEGSGRSYNEQFF. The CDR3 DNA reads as TGCGCCAGCAGTGGAGGCCCCGAGGGAAGCGGGAGGTCCTACAATGAGCAGTTCTTC.

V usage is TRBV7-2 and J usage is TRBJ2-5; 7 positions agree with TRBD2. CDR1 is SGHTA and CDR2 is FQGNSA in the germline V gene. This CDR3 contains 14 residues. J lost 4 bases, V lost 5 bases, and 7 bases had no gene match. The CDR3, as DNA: TGTGCCAGCAGCCGGGACTGGGGGGGAGAGACCCAGTACTTC. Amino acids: CASSRDWGGETQYF.

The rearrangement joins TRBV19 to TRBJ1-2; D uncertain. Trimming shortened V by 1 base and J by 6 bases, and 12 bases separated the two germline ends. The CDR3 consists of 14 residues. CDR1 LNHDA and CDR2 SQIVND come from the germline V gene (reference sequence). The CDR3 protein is CASSIGYGEDGYTF. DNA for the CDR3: TGTGCCAGTAGTATAGGGTACGGGGAGGATGGCTACACCTTC.

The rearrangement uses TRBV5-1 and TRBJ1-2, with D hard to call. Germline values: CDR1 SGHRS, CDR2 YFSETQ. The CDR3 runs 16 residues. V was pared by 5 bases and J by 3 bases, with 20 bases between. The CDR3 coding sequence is TGCGCCAGCAGGGCCGCACGAGGTAGCGGTGACTATGGCTACACCTTC. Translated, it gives CASRAARGSGDYGYTF. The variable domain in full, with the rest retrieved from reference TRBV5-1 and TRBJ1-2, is KAGVTQTPRYLIKTRGQQVTLSCSPISGHRSVSWYQQTPGQGLQFLFEYFSETQRNKGNFPGRFSGRQFSNSRSEMNVSTLELGDSALYLCASRAARGSGDYGYTFGSGTRLTVV.

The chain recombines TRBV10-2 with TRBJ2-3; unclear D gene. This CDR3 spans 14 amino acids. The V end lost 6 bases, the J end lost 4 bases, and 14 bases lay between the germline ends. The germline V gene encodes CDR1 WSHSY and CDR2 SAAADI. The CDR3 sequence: CASSMVALADTQYF. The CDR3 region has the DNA TGCGCCAGCAGCATGGTAGCTTTGGCAGATACGCAGTATTTT.

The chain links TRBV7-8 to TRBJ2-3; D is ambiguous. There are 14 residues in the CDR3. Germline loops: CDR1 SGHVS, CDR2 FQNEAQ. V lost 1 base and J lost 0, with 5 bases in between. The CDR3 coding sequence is TGTGCCAGCAGCTTAGGAGCTAGCACAGATACGCAGTATTTT. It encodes CASSLGASTDTQYF. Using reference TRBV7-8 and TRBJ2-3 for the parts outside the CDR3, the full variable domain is GAGVSQSPRYKVAKRGQDVALRCDPISGHVSLFWYQQALGQGPEFLTYFQNEAQLDKSGLPSDRFFAERPEGSVSTLKIQRTQQEDSAVYLCASSLGASTDTQYFGPGTRLTVL.

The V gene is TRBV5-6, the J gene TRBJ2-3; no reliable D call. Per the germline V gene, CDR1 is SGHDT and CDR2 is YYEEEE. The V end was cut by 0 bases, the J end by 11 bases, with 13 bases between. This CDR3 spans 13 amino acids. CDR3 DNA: TGTGCCAGCAGCTTGGCTGACTCACGAAAGCAGTATTTT. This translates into CASSLADSRKQYF.

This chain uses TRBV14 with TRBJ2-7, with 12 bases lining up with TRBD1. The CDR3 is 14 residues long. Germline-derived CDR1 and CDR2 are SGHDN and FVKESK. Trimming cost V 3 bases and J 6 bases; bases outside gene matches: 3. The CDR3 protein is CASSQGQGATEQYF. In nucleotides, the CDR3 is TGTGCCAGCAGCCAGGGACAGGGGGCGACCGAGCAGTACTTC.

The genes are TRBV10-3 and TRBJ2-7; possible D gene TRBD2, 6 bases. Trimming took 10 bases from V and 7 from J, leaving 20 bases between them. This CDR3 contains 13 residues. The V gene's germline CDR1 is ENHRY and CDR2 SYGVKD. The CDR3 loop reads CASRDSGMGEQYF. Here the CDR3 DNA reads TGTGCCAGTAGGGACTCCGGAATGGGTGAGCAGTACTTC.

This CDR3 reads CASSDREDRFGGTEAFF. The DNA of the CDR3 is TGTGCCAGCAGTGACCGCGAAGACAGGTTCGGAGGCACTGAAGCTTTCTTT. The V and J genes are TRBV2 and TRBJ1-1; the D gene is possibly TRBD1 (6 bases). In germline, CDR1 is SNHLY, CDR2 FYNNEI. The CDR3 runs to 17 residues. V shed 3 bases and J shed 4 bases, with 21 bases lying between them.

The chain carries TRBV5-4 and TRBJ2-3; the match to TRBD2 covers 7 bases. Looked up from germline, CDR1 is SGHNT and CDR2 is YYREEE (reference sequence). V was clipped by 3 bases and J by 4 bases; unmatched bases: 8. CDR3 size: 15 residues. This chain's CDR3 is CASSSPPGGADTQYF. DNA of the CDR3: TGTGCCAGCAGCTCGCCCCCTGGGGGGGCAGATACGCAGTATTTT.

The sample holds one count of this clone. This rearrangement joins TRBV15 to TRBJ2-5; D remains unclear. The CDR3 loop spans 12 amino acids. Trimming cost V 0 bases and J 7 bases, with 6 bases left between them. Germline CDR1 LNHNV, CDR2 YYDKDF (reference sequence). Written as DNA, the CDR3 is TGTGCCACCAGCAGAGATTTCCTGACCCAGTACTTC. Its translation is CATSRDFLTQYF.

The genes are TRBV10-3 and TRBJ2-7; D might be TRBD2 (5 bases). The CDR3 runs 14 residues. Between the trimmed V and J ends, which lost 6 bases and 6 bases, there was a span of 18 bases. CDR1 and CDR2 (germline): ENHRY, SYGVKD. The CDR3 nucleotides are TGTGCCATCAGGGGGAAACTAGAAGTAACCGAGCAGTACTTC. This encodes CAIRGKLEVTEQYF.

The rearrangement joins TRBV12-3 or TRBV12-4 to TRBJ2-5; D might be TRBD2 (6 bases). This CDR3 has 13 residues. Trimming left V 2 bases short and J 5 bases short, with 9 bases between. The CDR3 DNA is TGTGCCAGCAGTTTACGGGGGAGTGAGACCCAGTACTTC. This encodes CASSLRGSETQYF.